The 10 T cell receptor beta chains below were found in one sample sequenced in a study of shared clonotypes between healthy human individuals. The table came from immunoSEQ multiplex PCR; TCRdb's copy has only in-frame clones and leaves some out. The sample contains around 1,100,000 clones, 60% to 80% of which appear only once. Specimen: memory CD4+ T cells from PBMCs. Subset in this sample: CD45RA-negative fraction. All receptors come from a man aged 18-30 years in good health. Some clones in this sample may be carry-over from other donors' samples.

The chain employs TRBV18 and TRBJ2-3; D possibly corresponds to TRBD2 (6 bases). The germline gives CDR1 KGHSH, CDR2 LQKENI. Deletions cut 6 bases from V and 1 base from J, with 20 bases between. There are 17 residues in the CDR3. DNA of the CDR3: TGTGCCAGCTCCCCAGGGAGGTGGGTTACACGCACAGATACGCAGTATTTT. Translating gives CASSPGRWVTRTDTQYF.

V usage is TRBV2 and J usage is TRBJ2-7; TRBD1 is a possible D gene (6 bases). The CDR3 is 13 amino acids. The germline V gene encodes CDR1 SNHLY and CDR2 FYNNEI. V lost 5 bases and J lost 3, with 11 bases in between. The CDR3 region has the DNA TGTGCCAGCAGTAGGACAGTTTACTACGAGCAGTACTTC. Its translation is CASSRTVYYEQYF.

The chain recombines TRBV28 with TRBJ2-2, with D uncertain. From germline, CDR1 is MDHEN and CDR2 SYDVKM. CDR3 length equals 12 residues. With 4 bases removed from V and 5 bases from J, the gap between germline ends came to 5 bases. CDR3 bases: TGTGCCAGCAGTTCGCGGACCGGGGAGCTGTTTTTT. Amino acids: CASSSRTGELFF.

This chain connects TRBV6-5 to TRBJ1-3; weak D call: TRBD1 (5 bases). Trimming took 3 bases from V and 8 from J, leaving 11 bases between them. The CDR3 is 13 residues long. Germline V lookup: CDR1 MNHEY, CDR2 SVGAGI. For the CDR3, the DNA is TGTGCCAGCAGTTATTCGGGAGGGGACACCATATATTTT. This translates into CASSYSGGDTIYF.

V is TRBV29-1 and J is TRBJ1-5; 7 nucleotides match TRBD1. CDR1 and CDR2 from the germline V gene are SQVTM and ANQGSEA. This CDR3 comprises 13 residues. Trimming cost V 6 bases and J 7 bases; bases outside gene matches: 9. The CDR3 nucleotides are TGCAGCGTCCAACAGGGGTTCGGGCAGCCCCAGCATTTT. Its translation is CSVQQGFGQPQHF.

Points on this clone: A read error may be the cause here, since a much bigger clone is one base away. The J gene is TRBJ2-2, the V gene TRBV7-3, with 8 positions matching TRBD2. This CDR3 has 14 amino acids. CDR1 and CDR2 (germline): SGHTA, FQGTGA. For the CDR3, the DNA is TGTGCCAGCAGACCCGGGAGGGACACCGGGGAGCTGCTTTTT. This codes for CASRPGRDTGELLF.

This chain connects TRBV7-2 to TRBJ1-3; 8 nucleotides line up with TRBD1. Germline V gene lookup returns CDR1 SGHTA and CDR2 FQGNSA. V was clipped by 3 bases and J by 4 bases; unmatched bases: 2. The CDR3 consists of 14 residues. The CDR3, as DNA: TGTGCCAGCAGCTTCAGGGGGCGCGGAAACACCATATATTTT. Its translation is CASSFRGRGNTIYF.

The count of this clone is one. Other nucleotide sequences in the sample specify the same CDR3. The CDR3: CASSLEGAHEQYF. Written as DNA, the CDR3 is TGCGCCAGCAGCTTGGAGGGGGCCCACGAGCAGTACTTC. The chain couples TRBV5-1 to TRBJ2-7; TRBD1 matches 7 bases. Unmatched junction bases numbered 2, after V lost 0 bases and J lost 5 bases. The germline gives CDR1 SGHRS, CDR2 YFSETQ. The CDR3 totals 13 residues.

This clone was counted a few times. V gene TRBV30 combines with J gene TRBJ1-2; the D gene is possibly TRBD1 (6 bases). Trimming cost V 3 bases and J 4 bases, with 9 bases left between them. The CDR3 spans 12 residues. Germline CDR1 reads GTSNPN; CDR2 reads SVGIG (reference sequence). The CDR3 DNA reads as TGTGCCTGGAGGGACAGCGGCTATGGCTACACCTTC. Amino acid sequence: CAWRDSGYGYTF.

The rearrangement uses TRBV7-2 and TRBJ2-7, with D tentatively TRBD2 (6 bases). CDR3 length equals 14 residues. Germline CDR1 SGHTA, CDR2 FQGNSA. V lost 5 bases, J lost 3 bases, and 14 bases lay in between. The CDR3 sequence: CASSQGLQYYEQYF. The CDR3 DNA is TGTGCCAGCAGCCAGGGACTTCAATACTACGAGCAGTACTTC.